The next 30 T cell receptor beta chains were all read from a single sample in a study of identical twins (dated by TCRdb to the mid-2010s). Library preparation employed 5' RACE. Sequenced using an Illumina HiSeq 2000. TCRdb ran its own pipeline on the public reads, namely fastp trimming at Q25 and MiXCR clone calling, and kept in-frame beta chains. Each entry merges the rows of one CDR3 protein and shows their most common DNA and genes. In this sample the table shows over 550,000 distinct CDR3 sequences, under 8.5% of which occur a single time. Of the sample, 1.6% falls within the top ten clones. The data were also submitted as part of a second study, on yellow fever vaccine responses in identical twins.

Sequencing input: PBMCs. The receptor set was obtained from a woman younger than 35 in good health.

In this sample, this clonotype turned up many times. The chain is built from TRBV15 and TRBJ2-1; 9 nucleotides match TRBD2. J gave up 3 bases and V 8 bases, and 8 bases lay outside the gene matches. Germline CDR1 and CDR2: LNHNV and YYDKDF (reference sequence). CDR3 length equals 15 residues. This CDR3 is CATGIPSGNYNEQFF. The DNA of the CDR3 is TGTGCCACCGGAATACCTAGCGGGAACTACAATGAGCAGTTCTTC.

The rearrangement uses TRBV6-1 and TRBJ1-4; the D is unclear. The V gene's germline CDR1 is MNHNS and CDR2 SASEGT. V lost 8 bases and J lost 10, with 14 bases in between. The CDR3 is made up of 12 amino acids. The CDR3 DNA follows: TGTGCCAGCCGGACCCATATCGGAAAACTGTTTTTT. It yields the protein CASRTHIGKLFF.

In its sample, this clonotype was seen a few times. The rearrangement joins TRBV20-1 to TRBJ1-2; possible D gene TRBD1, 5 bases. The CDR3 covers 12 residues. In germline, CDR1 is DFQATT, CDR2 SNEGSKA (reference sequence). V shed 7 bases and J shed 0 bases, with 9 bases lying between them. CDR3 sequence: CSVTGANYGYTF. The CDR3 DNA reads TGCAGTGTTACAGGAGCTAACTATGGCTACACCTTC.

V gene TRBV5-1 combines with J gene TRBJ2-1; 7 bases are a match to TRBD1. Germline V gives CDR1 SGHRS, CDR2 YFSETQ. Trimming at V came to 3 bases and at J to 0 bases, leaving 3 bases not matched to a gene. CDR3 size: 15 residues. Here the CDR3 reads CASSWGTVSYNEQFF. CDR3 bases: TGCGCCAGCAGCTGGGGGACAGTCTCCTACAATGAGCAGTTCTTC.

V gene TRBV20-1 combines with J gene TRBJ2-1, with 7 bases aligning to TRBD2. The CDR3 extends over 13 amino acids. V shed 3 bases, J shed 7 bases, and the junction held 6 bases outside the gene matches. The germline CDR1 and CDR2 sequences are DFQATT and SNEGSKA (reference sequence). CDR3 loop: CSARGLRINEQFF. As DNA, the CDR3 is TGCAGTGCTAGGGGACTACGGATTAATGAGCAGTTCTTC.

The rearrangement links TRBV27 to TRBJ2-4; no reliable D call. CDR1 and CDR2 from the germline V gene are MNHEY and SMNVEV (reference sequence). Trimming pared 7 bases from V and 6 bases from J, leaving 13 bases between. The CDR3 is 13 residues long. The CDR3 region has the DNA TGTGCCAGCAAACGGGCTAAGGGAAACATTCAGTACTTC. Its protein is CASKRAKGNIQYF.

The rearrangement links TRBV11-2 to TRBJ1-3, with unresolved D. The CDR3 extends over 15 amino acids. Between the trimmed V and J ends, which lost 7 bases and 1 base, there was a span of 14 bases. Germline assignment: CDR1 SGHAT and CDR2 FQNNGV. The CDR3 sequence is CASNEILGSGNTIYF. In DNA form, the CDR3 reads TGTGCCAGCAACGAAATATTGGGTTCTGGAAACACCATATATTTT.

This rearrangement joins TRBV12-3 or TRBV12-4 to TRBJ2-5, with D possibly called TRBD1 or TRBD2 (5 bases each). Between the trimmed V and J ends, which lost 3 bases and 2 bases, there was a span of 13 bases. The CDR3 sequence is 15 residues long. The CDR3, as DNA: TGTGCCAGCAGTTTCCCGGGACGCACACAAGAGACCCAGTACTTC. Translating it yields CASSFPGRTQETQYF.

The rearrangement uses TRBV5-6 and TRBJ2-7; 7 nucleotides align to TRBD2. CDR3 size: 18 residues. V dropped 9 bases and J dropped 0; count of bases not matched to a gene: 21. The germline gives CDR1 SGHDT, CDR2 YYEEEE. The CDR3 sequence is CAMGRGFGYGRTSYEQYF. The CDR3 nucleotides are TGTGCCATGGGCCGCGGGTTTGGTTACGGGAGGACCTCCTACGAGCAGTACTTC.

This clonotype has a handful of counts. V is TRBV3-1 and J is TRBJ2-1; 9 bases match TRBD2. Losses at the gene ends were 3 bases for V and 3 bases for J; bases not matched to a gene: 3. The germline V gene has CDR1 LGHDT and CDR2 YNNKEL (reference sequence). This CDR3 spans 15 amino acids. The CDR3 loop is CASSHTSGLYNEQFF. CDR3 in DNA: TGTGCCAGCAGCCACACTAGCGGGCTCTACAATGAGCAGTTCTTC.

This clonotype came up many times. For the CDR3, the DNA is TGTGCCATCAGTGGTGGGGGCAGGGGGCGATCAACCTTATACAATGAGCAGTTCTTC. Translation: CAISGGGRGRSTLYNEQFF. The gene calls are TRBV10-3 and TRBJ2-1; 8 bases line up with TRBD1. This CDR3 region has 19 residues. From germline, CDR1 is ENHRY and CDR2 SYGVKD. The J segment lost 4 bases and the V segment lost 4 bases, leaving 18 bases of the junction unmatched.

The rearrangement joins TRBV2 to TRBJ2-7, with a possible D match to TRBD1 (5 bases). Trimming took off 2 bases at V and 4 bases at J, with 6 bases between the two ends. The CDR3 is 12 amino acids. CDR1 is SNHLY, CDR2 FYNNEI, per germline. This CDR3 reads CASSEKGYEQYV. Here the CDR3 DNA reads TGTGCCAGCAGTGAAAAGGGGTACGAGCAGTACGTC.

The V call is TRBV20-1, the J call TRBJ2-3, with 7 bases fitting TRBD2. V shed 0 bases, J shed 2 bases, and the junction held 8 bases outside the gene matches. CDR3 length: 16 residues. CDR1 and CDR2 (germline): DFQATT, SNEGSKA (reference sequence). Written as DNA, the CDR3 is TGCAGTGCTAGAGATTGGCTAGCGGTTGACACAGATACGCAGTATTTT. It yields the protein CSARDWLAVDTDTQYF.

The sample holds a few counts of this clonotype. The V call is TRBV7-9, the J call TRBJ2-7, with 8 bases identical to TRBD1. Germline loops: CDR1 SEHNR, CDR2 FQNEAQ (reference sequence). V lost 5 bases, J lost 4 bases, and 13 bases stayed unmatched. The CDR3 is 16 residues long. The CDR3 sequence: CASSRQGALRSYEQYF. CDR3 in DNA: TGTGCCAGCAGCAGGCAGGGGGCATTACGGTCGTACGAGCAGTACTTC.

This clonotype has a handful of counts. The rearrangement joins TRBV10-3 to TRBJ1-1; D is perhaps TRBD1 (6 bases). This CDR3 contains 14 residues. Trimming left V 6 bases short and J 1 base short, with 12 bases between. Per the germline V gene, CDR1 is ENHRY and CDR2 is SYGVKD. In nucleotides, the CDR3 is TGTGCCATCAGAACCACACAGGGGAACACTGAAGCTTTCTTT. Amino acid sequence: CAIRTTQGNTEAFF.

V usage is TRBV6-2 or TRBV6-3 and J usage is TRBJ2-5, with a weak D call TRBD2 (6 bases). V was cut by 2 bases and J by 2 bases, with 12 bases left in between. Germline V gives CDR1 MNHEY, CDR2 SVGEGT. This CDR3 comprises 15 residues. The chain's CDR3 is CASSYIQRAQETQYF. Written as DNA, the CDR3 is TGTGCCAGCAGTTACATCCAGCGGGCTCAAGAGACCCAGTACTTC.

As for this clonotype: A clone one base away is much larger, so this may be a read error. The CDR3 loop is CASSSGRRASTYNEQFF. The DNA for the CDR3 is TGCGCCAGCAGCAGTGGCAGGAGGGCTTCAACCTACAATGAGCAGTTCTTC. The chain joins TRBV5-1 to TRBJ2-1; a possible D gene is TRBD2 (6 bases). The germline gives CDR1 SGHRS, CDR2 YFSETQ. The CDR3 consists of 17 residues. V lost 4 bases to trimming and J lost 2 bases, with 19 bases between them.

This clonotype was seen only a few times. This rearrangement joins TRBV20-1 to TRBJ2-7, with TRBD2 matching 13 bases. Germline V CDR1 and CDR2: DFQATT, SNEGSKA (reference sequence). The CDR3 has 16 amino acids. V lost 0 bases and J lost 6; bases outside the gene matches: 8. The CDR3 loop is CSARDSGLAGVAEQYF. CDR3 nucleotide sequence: TGCAGTGCTAGAGATTCAGGACTAGCGGGAGTTGCCGAGCAGTACTTC.

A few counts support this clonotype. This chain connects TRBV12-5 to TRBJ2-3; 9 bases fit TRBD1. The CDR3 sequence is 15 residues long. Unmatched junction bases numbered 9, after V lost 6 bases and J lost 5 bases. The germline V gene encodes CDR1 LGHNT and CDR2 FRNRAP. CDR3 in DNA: TGTGCTAGTGGCCCGGGACAGGGAGGAGTAGATACGCAGTATTTT. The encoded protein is CASGPGQGGVDTQYF. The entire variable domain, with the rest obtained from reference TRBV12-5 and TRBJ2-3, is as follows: DARVTQTPRHKVTEMGQEVTMRCQPILGHNTVFWYRQTMMQGLELLAYFRNRAPLDDSGMPKDRFSAEMPDATLATLKIQPSEPRDSAVYFCASGPGQGGVDTQYFGPGTRLTVL.

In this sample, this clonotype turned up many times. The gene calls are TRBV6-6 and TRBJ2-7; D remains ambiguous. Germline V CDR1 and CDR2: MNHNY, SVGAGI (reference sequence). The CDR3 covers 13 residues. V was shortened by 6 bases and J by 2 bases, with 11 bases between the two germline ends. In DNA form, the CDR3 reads TGTGCCAGCAGAGAGTTCCGGGCCTACGAGCAGTACTTC. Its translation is CASREFRAYEQYF.

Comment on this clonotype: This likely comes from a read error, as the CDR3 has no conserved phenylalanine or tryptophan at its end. CDR3 in DNA: TGTGCCAGCAGCTTGGCGGCAAGCTCCTACGAGCAGTACTCC. The encoded protein is CASSLAASSYEQYS. This chain uses TRBV7-9 with TRBJ2-7; D unresolved. Germline V gene data show CDR1 as SEHNR and CDR2 as FQNEAQ (reference sequence). V was cut by 3 bases and J by 0 bases, with 9 bases left in between. CDR3 length: 14 amino acids.

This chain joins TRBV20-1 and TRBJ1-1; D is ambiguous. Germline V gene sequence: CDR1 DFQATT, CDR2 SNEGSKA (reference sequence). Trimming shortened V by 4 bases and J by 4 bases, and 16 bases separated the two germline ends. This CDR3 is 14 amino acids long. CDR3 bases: TGCAGTGCTACCTTTGCGGACCGGTCCACTGAAGCTTTCTTT. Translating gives CSATFADRSTEAFF.

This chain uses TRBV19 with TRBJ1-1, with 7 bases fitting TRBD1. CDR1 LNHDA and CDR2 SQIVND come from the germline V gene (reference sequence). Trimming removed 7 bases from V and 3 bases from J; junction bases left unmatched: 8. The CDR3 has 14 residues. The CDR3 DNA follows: TGTGCCAGTACCCAGACAGGGTTAGACACTGAAGCTTTCTTT. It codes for CASTQTGLDTEAFF.

CDR3 in amino acids: CASSLQTTGGYSNQPQHF. CDR3 in DNA: TGTGCCAGCAGCTTACAGACGACCGGGGGGTATAGCAATCAGCCCCAGCATTTT. The V gene is TRBV11-1, the J gene TRBJ1-5; tentatively, D is TRBD1 (5 bases). V was trimmed by 2 bases and J by 0 bases, leaving 17 bases between them. The length of the CDR3 is 18 residues. From germline, CDR1 is SGHAT and CDR2 FQDESV (reference sequence).

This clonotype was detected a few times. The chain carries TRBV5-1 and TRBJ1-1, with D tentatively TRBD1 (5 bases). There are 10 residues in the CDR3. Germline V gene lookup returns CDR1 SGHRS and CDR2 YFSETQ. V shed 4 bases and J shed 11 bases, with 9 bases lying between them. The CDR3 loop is CASSGGGAFF. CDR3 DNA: TGCGCCAGCAGCGGCGGGGGTGCTTTCTTT. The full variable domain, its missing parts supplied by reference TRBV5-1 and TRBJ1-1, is KAGVTQTPRYLIKTRGQQVTLSCSPISGHRSVSWYQQTPGQGLQFLFEYFSETQRNKGNFPGRFSGRQFSNSRSEMNVSTLELGDSALYLCASSGGGAFFGQGTRLTVV.

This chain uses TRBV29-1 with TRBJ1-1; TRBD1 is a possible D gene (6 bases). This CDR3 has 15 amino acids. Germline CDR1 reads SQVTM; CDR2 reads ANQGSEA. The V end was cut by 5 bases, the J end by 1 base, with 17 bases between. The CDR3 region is CSVLLPGTKNTEAFF. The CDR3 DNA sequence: TGCAGCGTTCTGCTACCCGGGACAAAGAACACTGAAGCTTTCTTT. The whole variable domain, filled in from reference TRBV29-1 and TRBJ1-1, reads SAVISQKPSRDICQRGTSLTIQCQVDSQVTMMFWYRQQPGQSLTLIATANQGSEATYESGFVIDKFPISRPNLTFSTLTVSNMSPEDSSIYLCSVLLPGTKNTEAFFGQGTRLTVV.

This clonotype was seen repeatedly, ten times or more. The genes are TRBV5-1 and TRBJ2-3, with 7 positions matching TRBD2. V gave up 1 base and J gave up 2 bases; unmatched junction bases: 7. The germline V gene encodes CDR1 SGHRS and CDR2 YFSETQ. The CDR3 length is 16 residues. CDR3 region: CASSLTGGQYTDTQYF. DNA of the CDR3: TGCGCCAGCAGCTTGACGGGAGGTCAATACACAGATACGCAGTATTTT.

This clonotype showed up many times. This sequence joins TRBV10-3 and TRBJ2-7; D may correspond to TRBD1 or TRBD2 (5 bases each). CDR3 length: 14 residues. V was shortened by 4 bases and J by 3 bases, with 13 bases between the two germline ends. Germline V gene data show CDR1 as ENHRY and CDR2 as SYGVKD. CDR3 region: CAISAGTPDYEQYF. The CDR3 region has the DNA TGTGCCATCAGTGCCGGGACCCCAGACTACGAGCAGTACTTC.

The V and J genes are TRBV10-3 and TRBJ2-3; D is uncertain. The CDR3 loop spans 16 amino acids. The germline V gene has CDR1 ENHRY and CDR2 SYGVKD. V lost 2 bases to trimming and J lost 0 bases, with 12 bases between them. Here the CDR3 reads CAISEGFATSTDTQYF. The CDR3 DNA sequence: TGTGCCATCAGTGAGGGGTTTGCGACTAGCACAGATACGCAGTATTTT.

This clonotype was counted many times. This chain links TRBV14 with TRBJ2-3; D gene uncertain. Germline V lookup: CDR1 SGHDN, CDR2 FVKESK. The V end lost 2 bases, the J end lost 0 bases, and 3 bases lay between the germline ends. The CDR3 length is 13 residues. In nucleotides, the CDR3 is TGTGCCAGCAGCCAACGGAGCACAGATACGCAGTATTTT. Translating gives CASSQRSTDTQYF.